The 21 T cell receptor beta chains presented below share a single source sample, sequenced in a study of blood T cell repertoires in COVID-19. Libraries were prepared by immunoSEQ multiplex PCR; TCRdb keeps only in-frame clonotypes and omits some of them. The table has under 200,000 clones, 70% to 90% seen once; the top ten hold approximately 7%. Sequencing was performed on peripheral blood. The receptors shown here come from a man in his fifties or sixties with active or convalescent COVID-19.

The rearrangement joins TRBV3-1 (or the pseudogene TRBV3-2) to TRBJ2-5; 9 bases are a match to TRBD1. CDR3 length: 16 residues. Trimming took 1 base from V and 6 from J; bases not matched to a gene: 9. The germline CDR1 and CDR2 sequences are LGHDT and YNNKEL (reference sequence). CDR3 protein: CASSQAGQGFEKTQYF. Written as DNA, the CDR3 is TGTGCCAGCAGCCAAGCAGGACAGGGGTTCGAGAAGACCCAGTACTTC.

The chain has TRBV7-9 and TRBJ2-3, with a possible D match to TRBD2 (6 bases). The V end lost 4 bases, the J end lost 0 bases, and 11 bases lay between the germline ends. Germline assignment: CDR1 SEHNR and CDR2 FQNEAQ (reference sequence). The CDR3 sequence is 15 residues long. CDR3 nucleotides: TGTGCCAGCAGCTCCGGGACTTCTAGCACAGATACGCAGTATTTT. Translation gives CASSSGTSSTDTQYF.

The chain has TRBV30 and TRBJ2-7; TRBD2 matches at 8 bases. This CDR3 is 14 amino acids long. CDR1 is GTSNPN, CDR2 SVGIG, per germline (reference sequence). Unmatched junction bases numbered 10, after V lost 3 bases and J lost 6 bases. DNA of the CDR3: TGTGCCTGGAGCGGACTAGCCTCAGAGACCGAGCAGTACTTC. Its protein is CAWSGLASETEQYF.

The chain links TRBV7-2 to TRBJ2-7; perhaps TRBD1 as D (6 bases). V was trimmed by 4 bases and J by 3 bases, leaving 10 bases between them. Germline values: CDR1 SGHTA, CDR2 FQGNSA. The CDR3 has 13 amino acids. This CDR3 is CASSYLQGYEQYF. CDR3 coding DNA: TGTGCCAGCAGCTACTTACAGGGCTACGAGCAGTACTTC.

V usage is TRBV7-2 and J usage is TRBJ1-5; a possible D gene is TRBD1 (5 bases). V was shortened by 2 bases and J by 7 bases, with 21 bases between the two germline ends. The germline CDR1 and CDR2 sequences are SGHTA and FQGNSA. This CDR3 spans 17 amino acids. CDR3 nucleotide sequence: TGTGCCAGCAGCTTATCCGGGAGGGCCTCCCGGGGCCAGCCCCAGCATTTT. Amino acid sequence: CASSLSGRASRGQPQHF.

This clone was observed a single time. The V gene is TRBV5-8, the J gene TRBJ1-5; D not resolved. Germline CDR1 is SGHTS and CDR2 is YDEGEE. V was clipped by 4 bases and J by 1 base, with 12 bases between them. CDR3 length equals 15 residues. CDR3 nucleotide sequence: TGTGCCAGCAGCGTCGTCAGTCCGAGCAATCAGCCCCAGCATTTT. It translates to CASSVVSPSNQPQHF.

The chain employs TRBV27 and TRBJ1-5; no definite D call. CDR1 is MNHEY and CDR2 is SMNVEV in the germline V gene (reference sequence). Trimming removed 7 bases from V and 0 bases from J, with 10 bases in between. The CDR3 sequence is 14 residues long. The CDR3 is CASMRRNSNQPQHF. The DNA for the CDR3 is TGTGCCAGCATGAGGAGGAATAGCAATCAGCCCCAGCATTTT.

DNA for the CDR3: TGTGCCACCAGTGACCACCCCGATGGAGTCTCTGGGGCCAACGTCCTGACTTTC. Protein sequence: CATSDHPDGVSGANVLTF. The chain links TRBV24-1 to TRBJ2-6; D remains ambiguous. This CDR3 comprises 18 residues. Trimming cost V 4 bases and J 0 bases, with 15 bases left between them. The germline V gene has CDR1 KGHDR and CDR2 SFDVKD.

The chain recombines TRBV2 with TRBJ1-1, with D perhaps TRBD1 (6 bases). Germline CDR1 reads SNHLY; CDR2 reads FYNNEI. This CDR3 region has 13 residues. V shed 9 bases and J shed 2 bases, with 13 bases lying between them. CDR3 loop: CASLQGLNTEAFF. The CDR3 bases are TGTGCCAGTCTTCAGGGGTTAAACACTGAAGCTTTCTTT.

This chain joins TRBV6-5 and TRBJ1-3; D gene unclear. This CDR3 is 14 amino acids long. The ends were cut back, 7 bases at V and 0 bases at J, with 10 bases in the middle. CDR1 and CDR2 (germline): MNHEY, SVGAGI. CDR3 sequence reads: CASTQYLSGNTIYF. CDR3 bases: TGTGCCAGCACCCAGTACCTCTCTGGAAACACCATATATTTT.

As for this clone: A junction end diverges from the germline sequence, so it may reflect a read error. CDR3 in amino acids: CARREVGGGSFQPQHF. As DNA, the CDR3 is TGTGCCCGCAGGGAAGTTGGGGGGGGGTCATTTCAGCCCCAGCATTTT. The chain recombines TRBV2 with TRBJ1-5, with D possibly matching TRBD1 (5 bases). CDR1 is SNHLY and CDR2 is FYNNEI in the germline V gene. This CDR3 comprises 16 residues.

The chain has TRBV5-6 and TRBJ1-1; D possibly corresponds to TRBD1 (5 bases). The CDR3 extends over 13 amino acids. V lost 4 bases to trimming and J lost 11 bases, with 18 bases between them. Germline V lookup: CDR1 SGHDT, CDR2 YYEEEE. CDR3 in amino acids: CASSIRRGLDAFF. CDR3 nucleotides: TGTGCCAGCAGCATCCGGAGGGGATTGGACGCTTTCTTT.

This clone was seen a single time. V usage is TRBV6-5 and J usage is TRBJ2-3; TRBD2 might be the D (6 bases). The CDR3 loop spans 14 amino acids. V lost 4 bases to trimming and J lost 5 bases, with 13 bases between them. CDR1 is MNHEY and CDR2 is SVGAGI in the germline V gene. The chain's CDR3 is CASSFFGGRDTQYF. CDR3 coding DNA: TGTGCCAGCAGTTTTTTCGGGGGAAGAGATACGCAGTATTTT.

The chain links TRBV30 to TRBJ2-1; D call uncertain. The ends were cut back, 2 bases at V and 4 bases at J, with 9 bases in the middle. The CDR3 is 13 residues long. Germline lookup yields CDR1 GTSNPN and CDR2 SVGIG (reference sequence). This chain's CDR3 is CAWSISLYNEQFF. The CDR3 nucleotides read TGTGCCTGGAGTATCTCCCTATACAATGAGCAGTTCTTC.

The chain couples TRBV14 to TRBJ1-1; possibly TRBD1 for D (5 bases). V was cut by 5 bases and J by 4 bases, with 11 bases left in between. Germline CDR1 SGHDN, CDR2 FVKESK. The CDR3 is made up of 13 amino acids. The chain's CDR3 is CASSLTVLTEAFF. The CDR3 DNA follows: TGTGCCAGCAGCTTGACAGTGCTCACTGAAGCTTTCTTT.

The gene calls are TRBV4-3 and TRBJ1-1; D not certain. Trimming pared 4 bases from V and 1 base from J, leaving 10 bases between. The CDR3 length is 14 residues. Germline values: CDR1 LGHNA, CDR2 YSLEER. The DNA of the CDR3 is TGCGCCAGCAGCCTGCGTATCGGGAACACTGAAGCTTTCTTT. This translates into CASSLRIGNTEAFF.

The chain couples TRBV2 to TRBJ1-2; no reliable D call. The V gene lost 7 bases and the J gene lost 8 bases, with 20 bases spanning the gap. Germline V gene lookup returns CDR1 SNHLY and CDR2 FYNNEI. The CDR3 sequence is 14 residues long. CDR3 DNA: TGTGCCAGCACCCTTGGAGGGCGGGTTGTCGGCTACACCTTC. Its protein is CASTLGGRVVGYTF.

The chain recombines TRBV2 with TRBJ1-4; TRBD1 aligns across 7 bases. Germline CDR1 and CDR2: SNHLY and FYNNEI. The trim removed 7 bases at V and 3 bases at J, leaving 5 bases unmatched. The CDR3 length is 14 residues. This CDR3 is CASKTGPSNEKLFF. The CDR3 DNA sequence: TGTGCCAGCAAGACAGGGCCTTCTAATGAAAAACTGTTTTTT.

The V gene is TRBV7-8, the J gene TRBJ2-5; TRBD2 matches 7 bases. The V gene end was trimmed by 7 bases and the J gene end by 7 bases; junction bases not matched to a gene: 18. The CDR3 has 16 residues. CDR1 SGHVS and CDR2 FQNEAQ come from the germline V gene. CDR3 amino acids: CASTHPGTNRVRTQYF. The CDR3 coding sequence is TGTGCCAGCACCCACCCCGGGACTAACCGGGTACGGACCCAGTACTTC.

This rearrangement joins TRBV27 to TRBJ2-1, with 9 bases fitting TRBD1. After removal of 8 bases from V and 2 bases from J, the junction contained 7 bases not matched to a gene. The CDR3 sequence is 15 residues long. Germline V lookup: CDR1 MNHEY, CDR2 SMNVEV (reference sequence). In DNA form, the CDR3 reads TGTGCCAGCTGGGTCGACAGGGGGGCCTACAATGAGCAGTTCTTC. It yields the protein CASWVDRGAYNEQFF.

The chain is built from TRBV6-1 and TRBJ2-5; 7 bases are shared with TRBD2. The CDR3 runs 15 residues. Germline V gene lookup returns CDR1 MNHNS and CDR2 SASEGT. V was pared by 1 base and J by 7 bases, with 9 bases of the junction left unmatched. CDR3 sequence (DNA): TGTGCCAGCAGTGAAGGAGGGCTAGCGGCCCGGACCCAGTACTTC. It translates to CASSEGGLAARTQYF.